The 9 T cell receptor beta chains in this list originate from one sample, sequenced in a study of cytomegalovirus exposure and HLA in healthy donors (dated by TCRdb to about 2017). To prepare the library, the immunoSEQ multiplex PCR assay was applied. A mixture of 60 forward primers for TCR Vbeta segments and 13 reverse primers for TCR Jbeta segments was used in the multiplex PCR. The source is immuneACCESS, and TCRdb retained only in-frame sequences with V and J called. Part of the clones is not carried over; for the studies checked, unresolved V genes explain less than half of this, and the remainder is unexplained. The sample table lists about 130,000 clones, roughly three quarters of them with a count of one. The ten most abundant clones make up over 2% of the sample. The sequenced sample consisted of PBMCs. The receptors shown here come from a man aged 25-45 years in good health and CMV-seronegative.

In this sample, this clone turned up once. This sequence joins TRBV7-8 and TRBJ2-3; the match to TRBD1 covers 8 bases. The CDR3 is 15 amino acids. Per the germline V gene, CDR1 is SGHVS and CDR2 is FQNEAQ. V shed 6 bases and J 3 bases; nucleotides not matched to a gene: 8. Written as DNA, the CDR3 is TGTGCCAGCAGGACAGCGCGACAGGGGACAGATACGCAGTATTTT. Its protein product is CASRTARQGTDTQYF.

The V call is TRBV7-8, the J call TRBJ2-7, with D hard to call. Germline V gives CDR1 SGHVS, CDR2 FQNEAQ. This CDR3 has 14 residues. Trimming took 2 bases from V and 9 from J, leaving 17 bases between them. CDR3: CASSLIRGDLGQYF. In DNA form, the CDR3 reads TGTGCCAGCAGCTTAATTCGAGGAGACCTGGGGCAGTACTTC.

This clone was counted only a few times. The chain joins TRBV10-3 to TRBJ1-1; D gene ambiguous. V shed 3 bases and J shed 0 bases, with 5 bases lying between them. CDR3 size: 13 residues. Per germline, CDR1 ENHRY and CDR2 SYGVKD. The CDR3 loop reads CAISDRLNTEAFF. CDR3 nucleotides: TGTGCCATCAGTGACAGGCTGAACACTGAAGCTTTCTTT.

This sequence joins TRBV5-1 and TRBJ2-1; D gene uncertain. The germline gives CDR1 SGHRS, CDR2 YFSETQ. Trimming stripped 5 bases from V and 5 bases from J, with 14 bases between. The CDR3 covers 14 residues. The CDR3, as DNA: TGCGCCAGCAGTTCAATACGATCAGACAATGAGCAGTTCTTC. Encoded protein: CASSSIRSDNEQFF.

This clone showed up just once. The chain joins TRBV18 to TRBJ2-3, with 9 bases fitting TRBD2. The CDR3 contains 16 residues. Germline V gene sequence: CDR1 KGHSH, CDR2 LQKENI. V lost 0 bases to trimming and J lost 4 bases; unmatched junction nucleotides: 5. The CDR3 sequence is CASSPPGGRASDTQYF. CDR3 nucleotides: TGTGCCAGCTCACCACCGGGCGGGAGGGCCTCAGATACGCAGTATTTT.

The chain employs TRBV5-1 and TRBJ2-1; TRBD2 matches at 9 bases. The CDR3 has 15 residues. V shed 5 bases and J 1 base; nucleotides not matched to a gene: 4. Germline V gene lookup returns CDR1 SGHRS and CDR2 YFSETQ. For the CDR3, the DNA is TGCGCCAGCAGTCGGAGCGGGGGGTCCTACAATGAGCAGTTCTTC. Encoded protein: CASSRSGGSYNEQFF.

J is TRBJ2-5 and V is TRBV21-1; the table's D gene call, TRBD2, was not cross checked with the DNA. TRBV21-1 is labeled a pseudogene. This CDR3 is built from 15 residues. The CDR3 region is CASSKAFGLRETQYF. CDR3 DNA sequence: TGTGCCAGCAGCAAAGCGTTCGGGTTGAGGGAGACCCAGTACTTC.

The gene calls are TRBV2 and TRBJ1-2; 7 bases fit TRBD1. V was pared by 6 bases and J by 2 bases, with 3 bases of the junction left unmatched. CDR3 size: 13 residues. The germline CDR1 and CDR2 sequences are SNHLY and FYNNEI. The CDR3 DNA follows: TGTGCCAGCAGGGGACAGACAAACTATGGCTACACCTTC. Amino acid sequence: CASRGQTNYGYTF. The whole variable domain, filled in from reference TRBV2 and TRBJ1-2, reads EPEVTQTPSHQVTQMGQEVILRCVPISNHLYFYWYRQILGQKVEFLVSFYNNEISEKSEIFDDQFSVERPDGSNFTLKIRSTKLEDSAMYFCASRGQTNYGYTFGSGTRLTVV.

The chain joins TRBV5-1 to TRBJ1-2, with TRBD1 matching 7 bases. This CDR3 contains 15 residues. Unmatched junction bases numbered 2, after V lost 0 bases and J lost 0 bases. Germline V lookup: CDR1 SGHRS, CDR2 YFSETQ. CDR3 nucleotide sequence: TGCGCCAGCAGCTTGGGGGACAGCACTAACTATGGCTACACCTTC. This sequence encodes CASSLGDSTNYGYTF.